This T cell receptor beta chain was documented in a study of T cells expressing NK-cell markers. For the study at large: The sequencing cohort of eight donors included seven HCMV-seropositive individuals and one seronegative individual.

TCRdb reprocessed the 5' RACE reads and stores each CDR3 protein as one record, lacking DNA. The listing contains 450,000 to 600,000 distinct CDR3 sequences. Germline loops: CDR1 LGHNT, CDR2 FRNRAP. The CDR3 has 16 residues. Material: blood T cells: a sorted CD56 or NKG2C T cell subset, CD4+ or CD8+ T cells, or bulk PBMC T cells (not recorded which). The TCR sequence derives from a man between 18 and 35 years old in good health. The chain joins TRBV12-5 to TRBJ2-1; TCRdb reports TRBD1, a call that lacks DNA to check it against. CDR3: CASGLGGGVATNEQFF.